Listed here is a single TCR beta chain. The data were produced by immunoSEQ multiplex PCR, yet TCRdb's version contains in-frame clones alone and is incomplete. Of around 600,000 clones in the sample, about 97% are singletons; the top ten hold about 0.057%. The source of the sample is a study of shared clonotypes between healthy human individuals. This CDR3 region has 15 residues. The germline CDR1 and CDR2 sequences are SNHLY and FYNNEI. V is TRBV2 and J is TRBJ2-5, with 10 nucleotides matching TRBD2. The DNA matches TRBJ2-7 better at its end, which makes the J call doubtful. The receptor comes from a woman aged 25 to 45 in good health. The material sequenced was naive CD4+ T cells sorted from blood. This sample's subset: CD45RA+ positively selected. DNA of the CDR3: TGTGCCAGCAGTCTAGGACTAGCGGACGCCTACGAGCAGTACTTC. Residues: CASSLGLADAYEQYF.